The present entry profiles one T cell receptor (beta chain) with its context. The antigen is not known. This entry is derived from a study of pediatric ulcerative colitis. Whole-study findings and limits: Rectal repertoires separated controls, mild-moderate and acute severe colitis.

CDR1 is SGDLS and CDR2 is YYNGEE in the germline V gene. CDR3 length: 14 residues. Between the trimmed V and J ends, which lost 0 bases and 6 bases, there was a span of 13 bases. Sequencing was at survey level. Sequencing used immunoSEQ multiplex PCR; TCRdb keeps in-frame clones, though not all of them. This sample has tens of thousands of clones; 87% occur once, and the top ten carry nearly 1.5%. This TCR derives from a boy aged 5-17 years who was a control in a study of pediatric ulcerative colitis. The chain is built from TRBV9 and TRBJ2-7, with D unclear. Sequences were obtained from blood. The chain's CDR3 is CASSVGGFPPEQYF. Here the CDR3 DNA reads TGTGCCAGCAGCGTAGGCGGATTCCCCCCCGAGCAGTACTTC.